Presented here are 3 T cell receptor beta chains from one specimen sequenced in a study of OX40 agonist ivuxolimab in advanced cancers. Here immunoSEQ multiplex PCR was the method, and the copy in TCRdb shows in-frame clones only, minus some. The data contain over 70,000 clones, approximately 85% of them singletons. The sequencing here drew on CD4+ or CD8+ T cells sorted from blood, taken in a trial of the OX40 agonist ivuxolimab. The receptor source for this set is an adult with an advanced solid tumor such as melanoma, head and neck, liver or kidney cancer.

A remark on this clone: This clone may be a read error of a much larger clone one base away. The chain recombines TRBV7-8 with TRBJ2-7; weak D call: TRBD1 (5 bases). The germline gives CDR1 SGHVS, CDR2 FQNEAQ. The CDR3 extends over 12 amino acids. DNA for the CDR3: TGTGCCGGCAGCTTAGTGGCAGGGGAGCAGTACTTC. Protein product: CAGSLVAGEQYF. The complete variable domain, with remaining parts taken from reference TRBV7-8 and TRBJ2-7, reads GAGVSQSPRYKVAKRGQDVALRCDPISGHVSLFWYQQALGQGPEFLTYFQNEAQLDKSGLPSDRFFAERPEGSVSTLKIQRTQQEDSAVYLCAGSLVAGEQYFGPGTRLTVT.

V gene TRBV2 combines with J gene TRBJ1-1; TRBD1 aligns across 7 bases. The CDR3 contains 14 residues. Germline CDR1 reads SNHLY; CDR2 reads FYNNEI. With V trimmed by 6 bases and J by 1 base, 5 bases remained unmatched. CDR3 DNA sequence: TGTGCCAGCAGGGCGGGACAGCCGAACACTGAAGCTTTCTTT. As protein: CASRAGQPNTEAFF.

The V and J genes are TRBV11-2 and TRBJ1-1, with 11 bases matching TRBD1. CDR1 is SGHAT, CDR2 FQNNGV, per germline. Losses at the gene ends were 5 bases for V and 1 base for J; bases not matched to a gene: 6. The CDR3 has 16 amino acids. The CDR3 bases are TGTGCCAGCAGCGACCAGGGACAGGGGGGGAACACTGAAGCTTTCTTT. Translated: CASSDQGQGGNTEAFF. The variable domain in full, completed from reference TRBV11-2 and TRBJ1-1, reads EAGVAQSPRYKIIEKRQSVAFWCNPISGHATLYWYQQILGQGPKLLIQFQNNGVVDDSQLPKDRFSAERLKGVDSTLKIQPAKLEDSAVYLCASSDQGQGGNTEAFFGQGTRLTVV.